The entry below gives a single T cell receptor (beta chain) sequence along with its context. These data are taken from a study of blood T cell repertoires in COVID-19. On the study more broadly: Sites in the United States, Italy and Spain provided acute and convalescent COVID-19 samples.

Germline V gene data show CDR1 as MNHEY and CDR2 as SVGAGI. The CDR3 is 15 amino acids. The J segment lost 4 bases and the V segment lost 6 bases, leaving 11 bases of the junction unmatched. Source study methods: How many nucleated cells were present was estimated from reference gene primer amplification. Using immunoSEQ multiplex PCR, the repertoire was profiled, and TCRdb retains in-frame clones only, with some absent. Clone size and the V and J calls come from that table; the DNA yielded D and trimming. The sample shows about 21,000 clones, about 88% of them seen only once. The source is a human donor in a cohort sampled during active COVID-19. Sequencing was performed on peripheral blood. The rearrangement links TRBV6-5 to TRBJ1-2; 7 nucleotides agree with TRBD1. The DNA of the CDR3 is TGTGCCAGCAGAGACACCGGGACAGCGTCCTATGGCTACACCTTC. It codes for CASRDTGTASYGYTF.